These 31 T cell receptor beta chains originate from one sample sequenced in a study of response to subunit inactivated influenza vaccine. TCRdb independently ran MiXCR on the RT-PCR reads; one entry per CDR3 protein. The sample consists of around 200,000 distinct CDR3 sequences, about 9% of them appearing once. The sample consisted of non-naive T cells sorted from PBMCs, taken on the day of vaccination. Receptors originate from a man aged 45-65 years who received an inactivated influenza vaccine.

This clonotype was observed at least ten times. Written as DNA, the CDR3 is TGCGCCAGCAGCCTTCTAGCGGCAAATGAGCAGTTCTTC. This codes for CASSLLAANEQFF. The rearrangement joins TRBV4-1 to TRBJ2-1; the match to TRBD2 covers 7 bases. J gave up 7 bases and V 4 bases, and 4 bases lay outside the gene matches. The CDR3 has 13 residues. Germline values: CDR1 MGHRA, CDR2 YSYEKL.

In this sample, this clonotype turned up once. The CDR3 region is CASSPTGTGYSEQYF. CDR3 DNA sequence: TGTGCCAGCAGTCCCACAGGGACAGGGTATTCCGAGCAGTACTTC. This rearrangement joins TRBV28 to TRBJ2-7; TRBD1 matches 9 bases. V gave up 5 bases and J gave up 6 bases; unmatched junction bases: 11. Germline CDR1 reads MDHEN; CDR2 reads SYDVKM. The CDR3 length is 15 residues.

There are a few counts of this clonotype. The chain links TRBV6-5 to TRBJ1-1; D call uncertain. The CDR3 has 15 residues. Deletions cut 6 bases from V and 1 base from J, with 15 bases between. Per germline, CDR1 MNHEY and CDR2 SVGAGI. The chain's CDR3 is CASRHSSGRNTEAFF. Here the CDR3 DNA reads TGTGCCAGCAGACACTCGTCCGGTCGGAACACTGAAGCTTTCTTT.

J is TRBJ1-5 and V is TRBV29-1, with 8 bases identical to TRBD1. The CDR3 runs 14 residues. Germline V gene lookup returns CDR1 SQVTM and CDR2 ANQGSEA. The junction had 3 bases not matched to a gene; V was cut back by 1 base and J by 4 bases. The CDR3 DNA reads TGCAGCGTTGAAGGTCAGGGGGCAAATCAGCCCCAGCATTTT. Translating gives CSVEGQGANQPQHF.

In its sample, this clonotype was seen a few times. The chain links TRBV11-2 to TRBJ2-5; the match to TRBD1 covers 7 bases. V lost 5 bases to trimming and J lost 2 bases; unmatched junction nucleotides: 5. Germline CDR1 SGHAT, CDR2 FQNNGV. The CDR3 covers 14 residues. The CDR3 sequence: CASSPRTGQETQYF. The CDR3 DNA reads as TGTGCCAGCAGCCCGAGGACAGGTCAAGAGACCCAGTACTTC.

At least ten counts were recorded for this clonotype. The chain employs TRBV20-1 and TRBJ2-7; TRBD2 matches at 10 bases. J lost 4 bases, V lost 6 bases, and 6 bases had no gene match. The CDR3 contains 13 residues. Per germline, CDR1 DFQATT and CDR2 SNEGSKA (reference sequence). The CDR3 DNA reads TGCAGTGCGCAAGGACTAGCGGCATACGAGCAGTACTTC. The encoded protein is CSAQGLAAYEQYF.

In this sample, this clonotype turned up many times. V gene TRBV20-1 combines with J gene TRBJ1-2; D is possibly TRBD1 (5 bases). The CDR3 is 13 amino acids. Trimming shortened V by 0 bases and J by 8 bases, and 13 bases separated the two germline ends. Germline CDR1 and CDR2: DFQATT and SNEGSKA (reference sequence). Here the CDR3 reads CSAREEQGSGYTF. The CDR3 bases are TGCAGTGCTAGAGAGGAGCAGGGATCGGGCTACACCTTC.

V and J are TRBV6-4 and TRBJ2-7; no definite D call. Germline V lookup: CDR1 MRHNA, CDR2 SNTAGT. The CDR3 is made up of 14 amino acids. V was trimmed by 7 bases and J by 3 bases, leaving 16 bases between them. The CDR3 coding sequence is TGTGCCAGCACTCCATCCGGACCACTCTACGAGCAGTACTTC. As protein: CASTPSGPLYEQYF.

This clonotype was counted many times. Germline is not matched at one junction end, which may reflect a read error. The chain has TRBV7-2 and TRBJ2-5; 7 bases are shared with TRBD1. The CDR3 totals 16 residues. Germline lookup yields CDR1 SGHTA and CDR2 FQGNSA. CDR3 sequence (DNA): TGTGCCAGCAGTTTAGTAGACAGGGTCCCGGGGGAGACCCAGTACTTC. It specifies CASSLVDRVPGETQYF.

This clonotype turned up a few times. V gene TRBV7-9 combines with J gene TRBJ1-4; D is undetermined. The V end was cut by 8 bases, the J end by 10 bases, with 14 bases between. CDR1 and CDR2 (germline): SEHNR, FQNEAQ (reference sequence). This CDR3 is 12 amino acids long. This CDR3 is CASPSNDGKLFF. DNA for the CDR3: TGTGCCAGCCCCTCTAACGATGGAAAACTGTTTTTT.

This clonotype occurred many times. The DNA of the CDR3 is TGTGCCAGCAGTTACTCGGGGGAGACCCAGTACTTC. Residues: CASSYSGETQYF. V usage is TRBV6-6 and J usage is TRBJ2-5; D is uncertain. Deletions cut 0 bases from V and 5 bases from J, with 4 bases between. CDR1 and CDR2 (germline): MNHNY, SVGAGI (reference sequence). The CDR3 covers 12 residues.

This clonotype was detected ten times or more. The gene calls are TRBV29-1 and TRBJ2-3; D call uncertain. Trimming took off 5 bases at V and 4 bases at J, with 22 bases between the two ends. The CDR3 is 16 amino acids. Per the germline V gene, CDR1 is SQVTM and CDR2 is ANQGSEA. Here the CDR3 DNA reads TGCAGCGTTCAAGCTATTGGGCTAAAGGGCGCAGATACGCAGTATTTT. It yields the protein CSVQAIGLKGADTQYF.

The sample holds many counts of this clonotype. The gene calls are TRBV6-2 or TRBV6-3 and TRBJ2-5, with no clear D. V gave up 8 bases and J gave up 2 bases, with 9 bases separating them. Germline CDR1 reads MNHEY; CDR2 reads SVGEGT. The CDR3 runs to 12 residues. The CDR3 nucleotides are TGTGCCAGCCAGGACCCACAAGAGACCCAGTACTTC. Amino acid sequence: CASQDPQETQYF.

The chain combines TRBV6-1 with TRBJ2-1, with 14 bases fitting TRBD2. Per the germline V gene, CDR1 is MNHNS and CDR2 is SASEGT. Trimming removed 5 bases from V and 9 bases from J; junction bases left unmatched: 6. This CDR3 has 15 residues. The CDR3 bases are TGTGCCAGCAGTACCGGGACTAGCGGGGGAAGTGAGCAGTTCTTC. It encodes CASSTGTSGGSEQFF.

V usage is TRBV12-3 or TRBV12-4 and J usage is TRBJ1-4; D is uncertain. V dropped 2 bases and J dropped 10 bases, with 8 bases sitting between them. CDR3 length equals 12 residues. In DNA form, the CDR3 reads TGTGCCAGCAGTTTATCAATCGGAAAACTGTTTTTT. It is translated as CASSLSIGKLFF.

The chain carries TRBV20-1 and TRBJ1-6; no reliable D call. The germline CDR1 and CDR2 sequences are DFQATT and SNEGSKA (reference sequence). The CDR3 contains 14 residues. Trimming stripped 2 bases from V and 8 bases from J, with 13 bases between. The DNA of the CDR3 is TGCAGTGCTAGATTCCAGCGGCCGGATTCACCCCTCCACTTT. The encoded protein is CSARFQRPDSPLHF.

This clonotype came up many times. The genes are TRBV12-3 or TRBV12-4 and TRBJ1-2; 9 positions agree with TRBD1. V trimming: 6 bases; J trimming: 3 bases; junction bases outside the gene matches: 11. This CDR3 region has 16 residues. The DNA for the CDR3 is TGTGCCAGCAGAAACACTTTTACAGGGGGCGACTATGGCTACACCTTC. This sequence encodes CASRNTFTGGDYGYTF.

This clonotype occurred many times. The CDR3 DNA reads as TGTGCCAGCAGTTTACGGGGGGCGGACCAAAAACTGTTTTTT. This sequence encodes CASSLRGADQKLFF. This rearrangement joins TRBV12-3 or TRBV12-4 to TRBJ1-4; possible D gene TRBD1, 6 bases. This CDR3 has 14 residues. Trimming left V 2 bases short and J 9 bases short, with 13 bases between.

The chain recombines TRBV28 with TRBJ2-7; 12 bases are a match to TRBD2. CDR3 length: 15 residues. V gave up 6 bases and J gave up 4 bases; unmatched junction bases: 7. Germline CDR1 reads MDHEN; CDR2 reads SYDVKM. The CDR3 loop is CASSPASGGAYEQYF. The CDR3 DNA follows: TGTGCCAGCAGCCCGGCTAGCGGGGGGGCGTACGAGCAGTACTTC. Using reference TRBV28 and TRBJ2-7 for the parts outside the CDR3, the full variable domain is DVKVTQSSRYLVKRTGEKVFLECVQDMDHENMFWYRQDPGLGLRLIYFSYDVKMKEKGDIPEGYSVSREKKERFSLILESASTNQTSMYLCASSPASGGAYEQYFGPGTRLTVT.

This clonotype was counted at least ten times. The V call is TRBV5-1, the J call TRBJ2-1, with 8 bases lining up with TRBD2. There are 13 residues in the CDR3. With 4 bases clipped from V and 4 bases from J, the junction kept 1 base outside the gene matches. The germline V gene has CDR1 SGHRS and CDR2 YFSETQ. This chain's CDR3 is CASSAGGYNEQFF. CDR3 nucleotides: TGCGCCAGCAGCGCGGGGGGTTACAATGAGCAGTTCTTC.

This clonotype was found many times. The CDR3 nucleotides are TGTGCCAGCAGCTTAGTCTACAAAGAGACCCAGTACTTC. It is translated as CASSLVYKETQYF. The V and J genes are TRBV7-2 and TRBJ2-5; D ambiguous. Trimming shortened V by 1 base and J by 3 bases, and 6 bases separated the two germline ends. The CDR3 totals 13 residues. Germline lookup yields CDR1 SGHTA and CDR2 FQGNSA.

The J gene is TRBJ2-3, the V gene TRBV4-1; 8 nucleotides line up with TRBD2. Trimming cost V 2 bases and J 4 bases; bases outside gene matches: 11. Germline V gene lookup returns CDR1 MGHRA and CDR2 YSYEKL. The CDR3 covers 17 residues. The CDR3 loop reads CASSQPMERGRSDTQYF. CDR3 sequence (DNA): TGCGCCAGCAGCCAACCGATGGAGCGGGGGAGATCAGATACGCAGTATTTT.

This chain uses TRBV7-2 with TRBJ1-2, with 11 bases identical to TRBD1. The CDR3 runs to 15 residues. Germline assignment: CDR1 SGHTA and CDR2 FQGNSA. Losses at the gene ends were 5 bases for V and 3 bases for J; bases not matched to a gene: 5. Here the CDR3 DNA reads TGTGCCAGCAGCCCTGGGACAGGGGGACACTATGGCTACACCTTC. Protein sequence: CASSPGTGGHYGYTF.

This clonotype was seen only a few times. The chain links TRBV6-1 to TRBJ1-3; D unclear. Trimming shortened V by 2 bases and J by 2 bases, and 16 bases separated the two germline ends. Per germline, CDR1 MNHNS and CDR2 SASEGT. The CDR3 contains 17 residues. CDR3 sequence (DNA): TGTGCCAGCAGTGAACCCCGGACGGGGTCTACTGGAAACACCATATATTTT. Encoded protein: CASSEPRTGSTGNTIYF.

This clonotype was recorded at least ten times. CDR3 residues: CASSRIQLGRGPNEQFF. CDR3 in DNA: TGCGCCAGCAGCCGAATTCAGCTCGGGCGGGGACCGAATGAGCAGTTCTTC. The chain links TRBV4-1 to TRBJ2-1; D may be TRBD2 (6 bases). V dropped 4 bases and J dropped 7 bases, with 23 bases sitting between them. The germline gives CDR1 MGHRA, CDR2 YSYEKL. The length of the CDR3 is 17 residues.

This clonotype was counted at least ten times. The genes are TRBV7-9 and TRBJ2-2; D not resolved. CDR3 length equals 16 residues. V was pared by 5 bases and J by 3 bases, with 16 bases between. CDR1 SEHNR and CDR2 FQNEAQ come from the germline V gene (reference sequence). The DNA for the CDR3 is TGTGCCAGCAGCAACGGTCTATACGGCGACACCGGGGAGCTGTTTTTT. It encodes CASSNGLYGDTGELFF.

This clonotype was observed a handful of times. The chain carries TRBV20-1 and TRBJ2-1; the D gene is possibly TRBD2 (6 bases). Germline V gene sequence: CDR1 DFQATT, CDR2 SNEGSKA (reference sequence). This CDR3 region has 13 residues. The CDR3 protein is CSLSGRGSNEQFF. The CDR3 bases are TGCAGCCTGAGCGGGCGGGGCTCCAATGAGCAGTTCTTC.

This clonotype was recorded at least ten times. This chain links TRBV11-2 with TRBJ1-6; 7 bases match TRBD1. The CDR3 is made up of 16 amino acids. The germline V gene encodes CDR1 SGHAT and CDR2 FQNNGV. V trimming: 3 bases; J trimming: 5 bases; junction bases outside the gene matches: 7. DNA of the CDR3: TGTGCCAGCAGCTTGGTGTTACAGGGGAATAATTCACCCCTCCACTTT. Its protein product is CASSLVLQGNNSPLHF.

This clonotype was seen at least ten times. The chain links TRBV4-2 to TRBJ2-3, with TRBD1 matching 9 bases. Looked up from germline, CDR1 is LGHNA and CDR2 is YNFKEQ. The CDR3 has 17 amino acids. J gave up 4 bases and V 3 bases, and 11 bases lay outside the gene matches. As DNA, the CDR3 is TGTGCCAGCAGCCAGGAGTCGGACAGGGGTTTCCCAGATACGCAGTATTTT. This translates into CASSQESDRGFPDTQYF.

This clonotype appeared a few times. The rearrangement links TRBV4-3 to TRBJ1-2; TRBD1 agrees at 9 bases. J lost 2 bases, V lost 3 bases, and 1 base had no gene match. This CDR3 spans 14 amino acids. Germline CDR1 and CDR2: LGHNA and YSLEER. CDR3 coding DNA: TGCGCCAGCAGCCAGGACAGGGGAAACTATGGCTACACCTTC. Its protein is CASSQDRGNYGYTF.

As DNA, the CDR3 is TGTGCCAGCAGTTACTCGCCGAACCTAGCGGGAGTACGAGATACGCAGTATTTT. Protein: CASSYSPNLAGVRDTQYF. The gene calls are TRBV6-5 and TRBJ2-3, with TRBD2 matching over 10 bases. CDR3 length: 18 amino acids. From germline, CDR1 is MNHEY and CDR2 SVGAGI. V was pared by 0 bases and J by 5 bases, with 11 bases of the junction left unmatched.